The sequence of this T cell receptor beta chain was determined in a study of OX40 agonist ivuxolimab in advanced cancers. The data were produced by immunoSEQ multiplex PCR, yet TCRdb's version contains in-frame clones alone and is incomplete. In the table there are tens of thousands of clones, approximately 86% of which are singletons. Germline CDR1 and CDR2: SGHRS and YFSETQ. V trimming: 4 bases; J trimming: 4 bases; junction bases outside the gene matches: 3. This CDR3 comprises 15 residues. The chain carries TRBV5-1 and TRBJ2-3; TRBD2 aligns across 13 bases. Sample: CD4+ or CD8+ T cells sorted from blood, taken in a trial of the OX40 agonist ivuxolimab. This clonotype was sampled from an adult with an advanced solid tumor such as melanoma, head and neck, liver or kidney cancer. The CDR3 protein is CASSRTSGRADTQYF. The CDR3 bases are TGCGCCAGCAGCCGGACTAGCGGGAGAGCAGATACGCAGTATTTT.